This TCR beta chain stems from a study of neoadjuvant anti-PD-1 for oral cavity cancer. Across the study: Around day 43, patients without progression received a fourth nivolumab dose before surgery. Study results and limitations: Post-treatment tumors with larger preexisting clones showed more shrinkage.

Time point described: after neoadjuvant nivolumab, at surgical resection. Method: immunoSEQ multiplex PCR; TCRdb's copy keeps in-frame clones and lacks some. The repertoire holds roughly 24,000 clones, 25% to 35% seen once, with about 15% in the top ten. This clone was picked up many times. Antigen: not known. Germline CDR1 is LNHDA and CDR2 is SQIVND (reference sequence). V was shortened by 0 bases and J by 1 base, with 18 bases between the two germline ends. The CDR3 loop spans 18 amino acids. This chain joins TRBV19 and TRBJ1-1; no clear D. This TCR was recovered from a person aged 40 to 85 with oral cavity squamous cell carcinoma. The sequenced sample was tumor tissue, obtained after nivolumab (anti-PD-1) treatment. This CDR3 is CASSIDAGGLSKNTEAFF. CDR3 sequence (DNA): TGTGCCAGTAGTATAGACGCGGGTGGGCTGAGTAAGAACACTGAAGCTTTCTTT.